This TCR beta chain emerged from a study of Graves' ophthalmopathy and Graves' hyperthyroidism. Additional autoimmune diseases, uncontrolled infections, pregnancy or lactation disqualified patients. This clonotype was counted many times. The study amplified TCR beta CDR3 regions using RNA transcripts. An opening RT-PCR round employed HTBI primers and preceded a second-round multiplex PCR. A single record per CDR3 protein comes from TCRdb applying MiXCR to the multiplex PCR reads. The table lists 170,000 or so distinct CDR3 sequences, approximately 40% of them singletons. The germline V gene encodes CDR1 MNHNS and CDR2 SASEGT. This CDR3 has 13 amino acids. Trimming cost V 2 bases and J 4 bases, with 9 bases left between them.

The rearrangement joins TRBV6-1 to TRBJ2-7, with a possible D match to TRBD1 (5 bases). The sample taken for sequencing was peripheral blood. The TCR sequence derives from a woman between 35 and 50 years old with Graves' ophthalmopathy. Here the CDR3 DNA reads TGTGCCAGCAGTGAAAGTGGACAATACGAGCAGTACTTC. It encodes CASSESGQYEQYF.